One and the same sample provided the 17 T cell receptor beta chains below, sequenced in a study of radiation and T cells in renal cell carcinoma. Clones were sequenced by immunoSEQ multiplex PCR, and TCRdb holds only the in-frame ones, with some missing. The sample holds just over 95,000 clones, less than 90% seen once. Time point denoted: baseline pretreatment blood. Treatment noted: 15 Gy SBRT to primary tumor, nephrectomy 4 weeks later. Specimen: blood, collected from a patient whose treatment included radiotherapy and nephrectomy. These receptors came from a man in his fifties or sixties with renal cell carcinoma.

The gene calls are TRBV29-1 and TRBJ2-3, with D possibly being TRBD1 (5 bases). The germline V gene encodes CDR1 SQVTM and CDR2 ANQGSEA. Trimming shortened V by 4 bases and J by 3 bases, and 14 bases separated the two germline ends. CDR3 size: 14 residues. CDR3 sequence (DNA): TGCAGCGTTGGGAGTTTTCAGGGAACAGATACGCAGTATTTT. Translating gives CSVGSFQGTDTQYF.

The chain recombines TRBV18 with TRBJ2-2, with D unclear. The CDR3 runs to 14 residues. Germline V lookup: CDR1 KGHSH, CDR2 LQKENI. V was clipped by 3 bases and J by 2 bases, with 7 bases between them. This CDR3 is CASSPSDNTGELFF. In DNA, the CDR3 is TGTGCCAGCTCACCCTCGGATAACACCGGGGAGCTGTTTTTT.

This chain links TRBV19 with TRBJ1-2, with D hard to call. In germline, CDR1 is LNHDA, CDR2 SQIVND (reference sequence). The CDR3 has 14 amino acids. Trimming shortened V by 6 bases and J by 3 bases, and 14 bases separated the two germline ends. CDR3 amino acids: CASRHKSAYYGYTF. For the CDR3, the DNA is TGTGCCAGTAGGCACAAGAGCGCGTACTATGGCTACACCTTC.

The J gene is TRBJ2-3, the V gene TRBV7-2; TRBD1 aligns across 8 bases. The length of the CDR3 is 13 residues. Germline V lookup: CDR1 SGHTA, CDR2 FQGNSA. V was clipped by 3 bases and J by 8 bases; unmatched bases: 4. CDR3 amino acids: CASSFSGGGTQYF. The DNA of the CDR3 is TGTGCCAGCAGCTTTTCAGGGGGCGGTACGCAGTATTTT.

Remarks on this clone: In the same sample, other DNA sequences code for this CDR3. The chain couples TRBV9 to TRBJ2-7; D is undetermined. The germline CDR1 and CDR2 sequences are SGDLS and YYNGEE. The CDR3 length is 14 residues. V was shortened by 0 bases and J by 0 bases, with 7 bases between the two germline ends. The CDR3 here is CASSVDGSSYEQYF. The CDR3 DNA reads TGTGCCAGCAGCGTAGACGGTTCCTCCTACGAGCAGTACTTC.

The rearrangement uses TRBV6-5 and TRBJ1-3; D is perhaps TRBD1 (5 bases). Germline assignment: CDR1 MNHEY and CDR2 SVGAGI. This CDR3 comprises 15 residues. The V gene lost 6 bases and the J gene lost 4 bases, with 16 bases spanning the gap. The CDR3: CASSLVGGGGNTIYF. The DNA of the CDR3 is TGTGCCAGCAGCCTGGTCGGGGGAGGAGGAAACACCATATATTTT.

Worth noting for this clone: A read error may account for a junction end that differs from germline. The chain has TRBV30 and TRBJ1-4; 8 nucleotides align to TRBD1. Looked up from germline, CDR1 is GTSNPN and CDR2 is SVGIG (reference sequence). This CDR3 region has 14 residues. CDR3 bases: TGTGCCTGGAGTTCTGGGACAGGTGATGAAAAACTGCTTTTT. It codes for CAWSSGTGDEKLLF. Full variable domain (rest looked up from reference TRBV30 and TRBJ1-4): SQTIHQWPATLVQPVGSPLSLECTVEGTSNPNLYWYRQAAGRGLQLLFYSVGIGQISSEVPQNLSASRPQDRQFILSSKKLLLSDSGFYLCAWSSGTGDEKLLFGSGTQLSVL.

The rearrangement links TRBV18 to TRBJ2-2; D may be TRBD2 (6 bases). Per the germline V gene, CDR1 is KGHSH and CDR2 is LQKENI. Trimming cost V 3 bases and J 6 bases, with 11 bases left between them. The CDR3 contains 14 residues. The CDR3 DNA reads TGTGCCAGCTCACCGCGGGGTGAAGCCGGGGAGCTGTTTTTT. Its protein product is CASSPRGEAGELFF.

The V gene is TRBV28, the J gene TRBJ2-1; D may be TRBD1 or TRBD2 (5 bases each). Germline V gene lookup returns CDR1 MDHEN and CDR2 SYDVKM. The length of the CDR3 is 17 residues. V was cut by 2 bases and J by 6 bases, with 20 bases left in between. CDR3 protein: CASSLPLGIGASNEQFF. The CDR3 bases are TGTGCCAGCAGTTTACCCCTCGGGATAGGGGCGAGCAATGAGCAGTTCTTC. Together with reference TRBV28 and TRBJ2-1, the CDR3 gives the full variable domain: DVKVTQSSRYLVKRTGEKVFLECVQDMDHENMFWYRQDPGLGLRLIYFSYDVKMKEKGDIPEGYSVSREKKERFSLILESASTNQTSMYLCASSLPLGIGASNEQFFGPGTRLTVL.

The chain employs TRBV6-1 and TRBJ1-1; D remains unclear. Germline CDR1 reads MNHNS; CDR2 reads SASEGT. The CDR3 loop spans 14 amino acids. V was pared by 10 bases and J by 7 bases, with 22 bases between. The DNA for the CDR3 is TGTGCCACCCGGGAGTCTGGGGTACCCATTGAAGCTTTCTTT. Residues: CATRESGVPIEAFF.

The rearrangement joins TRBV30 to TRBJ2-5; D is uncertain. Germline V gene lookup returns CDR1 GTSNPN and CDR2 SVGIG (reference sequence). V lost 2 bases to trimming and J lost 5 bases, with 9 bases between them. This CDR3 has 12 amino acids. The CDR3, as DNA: TGTGCCTGGAGTCAAACCCGGGAGACCCAGTACTTC. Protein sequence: CAWSQTRETQYF.

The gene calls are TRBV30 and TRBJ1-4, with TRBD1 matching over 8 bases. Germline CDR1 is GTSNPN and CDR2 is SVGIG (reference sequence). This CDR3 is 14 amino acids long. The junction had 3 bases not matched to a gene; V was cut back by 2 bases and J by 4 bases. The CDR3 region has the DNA TGTGCCTGGAGTCGGACAGGGAATAATGAAAAACTGTTTTTT. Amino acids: CAWSRTGNNEKLFF.

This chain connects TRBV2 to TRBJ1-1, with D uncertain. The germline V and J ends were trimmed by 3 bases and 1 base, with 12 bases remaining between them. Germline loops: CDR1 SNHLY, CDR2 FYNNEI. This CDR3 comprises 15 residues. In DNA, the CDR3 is TGTGCCAGCAGTGATTTCTCCAGGACGAACACTGAAGCTTTCTTT. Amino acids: CASSDFSRTNTEAFF.

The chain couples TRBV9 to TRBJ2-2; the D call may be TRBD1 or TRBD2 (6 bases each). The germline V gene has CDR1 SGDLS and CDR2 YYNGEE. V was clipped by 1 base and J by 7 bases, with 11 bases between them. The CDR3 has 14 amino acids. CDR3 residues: CASSVLGGFGELFF. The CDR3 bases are TGTGCCAGCAGCGTATTGGGGGGCTTCGGGGAGCTGTTTTTT.

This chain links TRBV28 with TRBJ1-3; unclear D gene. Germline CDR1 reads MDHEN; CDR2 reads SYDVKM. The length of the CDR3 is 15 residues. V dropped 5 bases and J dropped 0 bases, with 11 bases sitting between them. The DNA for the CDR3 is TGTGCCAGCAGTCCTCCTGACATCTCTGGAAACACCATATATTTT. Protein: CASSPPDISGNTIYF.

CDR3: CASRWDISNQPQHF. The DNA for the CDR3 is TGTGCCAGCAGGTGGGACATTAGCAATCAGCCCCAGCATTTT. This chain uses TRBV28 with TRBJ1-5; D is perhaps TRBD1 (6 bases). V was shortened by 6 bases and J by 0 bases, with 9 bases between the two germline ends. The CDR3 covers 14 residues. CDR1 is MDHEN and CDR2 is SYDVKM in the germline V gene.

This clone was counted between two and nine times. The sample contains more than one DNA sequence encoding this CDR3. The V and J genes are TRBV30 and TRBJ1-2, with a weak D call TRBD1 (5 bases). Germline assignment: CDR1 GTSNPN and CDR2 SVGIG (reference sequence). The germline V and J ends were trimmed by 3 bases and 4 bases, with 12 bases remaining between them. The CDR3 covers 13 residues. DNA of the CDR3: TGTGCCTGGAGCAGAGACAGACCCTATGGCTACACCTTC. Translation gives CAWSRDRPYGYTF.